These 27 T cell receptor beta chains originate from one sample sequenced in a study of T cell responses to AZD1222 COVID-19 vaccine. The assay was immunoSEQ multiplex PCR, and TCRdb's table has in-frame clones only and misses some. The sample records approximately 150,000 clones, more than 70% being singletons. Material: peripheral blood, obtained 28 days after the second AZD1222 dose. The receptors shown here come from an adult who received the AZD1222 COVID-19 vaccine.

V is TRBV10-3 and J is TRBJ2-2; tentative D call: TRBD2 (5 bases). The CDR3 has 15 residues. Germline V CDR1 and CDR2: ENHRY, SYGVKD. Trimming removed 5 bases at V and 1 base at J, with 11 bases between. The CDR3 nucleotides are TGTGCCATCAGTTTAGGAGGTCTGAACACCGGGGAGCTGTTTTTT. Amino acid sequence: CAISLGGLNTGELFF.

This clone was counted a single time. The V and J genes are TRBV29-1 and TRBJ2-5; perhaps TRBD1 as D (6 bases). Germline CDR1 reads SQVTM; CDR2 reads ANQGSEA. The CDR3 covers 11 residues. V was cut by 4 bases and J by 5 bases, with 8 bases left in between. The CDR3 sequence: CSVAGEETQYF. DNA of the CDR3: TGCAGCGTTGCAGGGGAGGAGACCCAGTACTTC.

This chain links TRBV4-1 with TRBJ2-1, with D hard to call. Trimming took 0 bases from V and 5 from J, leaving 14 bases between them. This CDR3 comprises 16 residues. Germline V gives CDR1 MGHRA, CDR2 YSYEKL. The CDR3 reads CASSQDYRLTNNEQFF. CDR3 DNA: TGCGCCAGCAGCCAAGATTATCGCCTAACCAACAATGAGCAGTTCTTC.

V and J are TRBV11-3 and TRBJ2-7; D is possibly TRBD1 or TRBD2 (5 bases each). Germline CDR1 and CDR2: SGHNT and YENEEA. V shed 4 bases and J shed 7 bases, with 17 bases lying between them. The CDR3 loop spans 14 amino acids. The CDR3 spells CASSSRDLPGEQYF. The CDR3 bases are TGTGCCAGCAGCTCCCGGGACCTCCCGGGAGAGCAGTACTTC.

The V and J genes are TRBV2 and TRBJ2-7, with D possibly TRBD2 on 5 matching bases. V was shortened by 2 bases and J by 2 bases, with 7 bases between the two germline ends. The CDR3 runs to 13 residues. CDR1 SNHLY and CDR2 FYNNEI come from the germline V gene. The CDR3 is CASSETRAYEQYF. As DNA, the CDR3 is TGTGCCAGCAGTGAAACTAGGGCCTACGAGCAGTACTTC.

V usage is TRBV18 and J usage is TRBJ1-5, with D possibly being TRBD1 (6 bases). Germline V CDR1 and CDR2: KGHSH, LQKENI. This CDR3 has 15 amino acids. Trimming left V 3 bases short and J 6 bases short, with 15 bases between. As DNA, the CDR3 is TGTGCCAGCTCACCGATCGGGGGAGGGGGTCAGCCCCAGCATTTT. It is translated as CASSPIGGGGQPQHF.

The chain couples TRBV11-3 to TRBJ2-2; D is ambiguous. Trimming left V 0 bases short and J 6 bases short, with 17 bases between. CDR1 is SGHNT and CDR2 is YENEEA in the germline V gene. This CDR3 is built from 17 residues. CDR3 amino acids: CASSLDRVGQWPGELFF. The CDR3 region has the DNA TGTGCCAGCAGCTTAGACAGAGTGGGCCAGTGGCCCGGGGAGCTGTTTTTT.

The chain uses TRBV24-1 and TRBJ2-1; no definite D call. Germline assignment: CDR1 KGHDR and CDR2 SFDVKD. Trimming pared 9 bases from V and 1 base from J, leaving 9 bases between. There are 13 residues in the CDR3. The CDR3 sequence is CATSSKSYNEQFF. CDR3 DNA sequence: TGTGCCACCTCGAGTAAGTCCTACAATGAGCAGTTCTTC.

This clone appeared a single time. The CDR3 sequence: CASSPLGGGAQETQYF. The CDR3 DNA reads TGTGCCAGCAGCCCCCTTGGCGGGGGGGCCCAAGAGACCCAGTACTTC. This chain links TRBV9 with TRBJ2-5, with 9 bases aligning to TRBD2. The CDR3 has 16 amino acids. Trimming at V came to 4 bases and at J to 1 base, leaving 8 bases not matched to a gene. CDR1 is SGDLS and CDR2 is YYNGEE in the germline V gene.

The chain recombines TRBV6-5 with TRBJ1-6; 7 bases are shared with TRBD1. The germline gives CDR1 MNHEY, CDR2 SVGAGI. The junction had 1 base not matched to a gene; V was cut back by 6 bases and J by 2 bases. The length of the CDR3 is 14 residues. CDR3 nucleotides: TGTGCCAGCAGGCAGGGGGCCTATAATTCACCCCTCCACTTT. Translated: CASRQGAYNSPLHF.

The chain uses TRBV6-5 and TRBJ1-2, with 12 nucleotides matching TRBD1. CDR3 length: 14 residues. Germline assignment: CDR1 MNHEY and CDR2 SVGAGI. V was pared by 2 bases and J by 7 bases, with 2 bases of the junction left unmatched. The CDR3 loop reads CASSYTGQGAGYTF. CDR3 sequence (DNA): TGTGCCAGCAGTTACACGGGACAGGGGGCTGGCTACACCTTC.

The genes are TRBV29-1 and TRBJ2-3; 7 nucleotides align to TRBD1. The CDR3 is made up of 15 amino acids. CDR1 and CDR2 (germline): SQVTM, ANQGSEA. V shed 3 bases, J shed 1 base, and the junction held 7 bases outside the gene matches. The chain's CDR3 is CSVDEGARGTDTQYF. The CDR3 bases are TGCAGCGTTGACGAGGGGGCCAGAGGCACAGATACGCAGTATTTT.

The chain carries TRBV5-6 and TRBJ1-1, with TRBD1 identical over 7 bases. Germline lookup yields CDR1 SGHDT and CDR2 YYEEEE. V shed 4 bases, J shed 10 bases, and the junction held 13 bases outside the gene matches. The CDR3 runs to 14 residues. The CDR3 reads CASSAWREGARAFF. Written as DNA, the CDR3 is TGTGCCAGCAGCGCCTGGAGGGAGGGGGCAAGAGCTTTCTTT.

This clone was seen only a few times. Written as DNA, the CDR3 is TGTGCCAGCAGCCTACAGGGGGTTGGCTCCTATAATTCACCCCTCCACTTT. Amino acid sequence: CASSLQGVGSYNSPLHF. The V and J genes are TRBV2 and TRBJ1-6, with TRBD1 matching over 8 bases. Germline CDR1 and CDR2: SNHLY and FYNNEI. J lost 0 bases, V lost 6 bases, and 7 bases had no gene match. The CDR3 is made up of 17 amino acids.

The chain carries TRBV7-9 and TRBJ2-7, with TRBD2 matching over 13 bases. With V trimmed by 5 bases and J by 0 bases, 13 bases remained unmatched. This CDR3 comprises 19 residues. The germline CDR1 and CDR2 sequences are SEHNR and FQNEAQ (reference sequence). The CDR3 nucleotides read TGTGCCAGCAGCCGAGCCGGGACTAGCGGGATCGGCACCTCCTACGAGCAGTACTTC. This sequence encodes CASSRAGTSGIGTSYEQYF.

The chain links TRBV3-1 (or the pseudogene TRBV3-2) to TRBJ2-7; D might be TRBD2 (6 bases). Germline V gene sequence: CDR1 LGHDT, CDR2 YNNKEL (reference sequence). V lost 4 bases and J lost 7, with 20 bases in between. CDR3 length: 15 residues. The CDR3 is CASSPRLVTLEEQYF. The CDR3 nucleotides are TGTGCCAGCAGCCCCCGACTAGTAACTCTTGAGGAGCAGTACTTC.

V gene TRBV27 combines with J gene TRBJ1-6; perhaps TRBD1 as D (6 bases). CDR1 and CDR2 from the germline V gene are MNHEY and SMNVEV (reference sequence). This CDR3 spans 14 amino acids. Trimming cost V 5 bases and J 7 bases, with 12 bases left between them. CDR3 nucleotide sequence: TGTGCCAGCAGTACTAGGGGGGGAAATTCACCCCTCCACTTT. As protein: CASSTRGGNSPLHF.

This rearrangement joins TRBV6-1 to TRBJ1-6; 8 nucleotides match TRBD1. With 3 bases clipped from V and 6 bases from J, the junction kept 1 base outside the gene matches. Germline CDR1 reads MNHNS; CDR2 reads SASEGT. This CDR3 is 14 amino acids long. CDR3 region: CASSETGANSPLHF. The CDR3 DNA reads TGTGCCAGCAGTGAGACAGGGGCTAATTCACCCCTCCACTTT.

The rearrangement uses TRBV5-1 and TRBJ2-2; TRBD2 aligns across 9 bases. Germline loops: CDR1 SGHRS, CDR2 YFSETQ. Trimming at V came to 1 base and at J to 3 bases, leaving 4 bases not matched to a gene. This CDR3 contains 16 residues. Here the CDR3 reads CASSLLAGGDTGELFF. The CDR3 DNA sequence: TGCGCCAGCAGCTTGTTGGCGGGAGGGGACACCGGGGAGCTGTTTTTT.

J is TRBJ2-7 and V is TRBV18; TRBD1 aligns across 10 bases. Trimming removed 5 bases from V and 4 bases from J; junction bases left unmatched: 5. The germline CDR1 and CDR2 sequences are KGHSH and LQKENI. CDR3 size: 14 residues. CDR3: CASSIGQGEYEQYF. The DNA of the CDR3 is TGTGCCAGCTCAATCGGACAGGGGGAGTACGAGCAGTACTTC.

The chain joins TRBV20-1 to TRBJ1-1; D remains unclear. Trimming removed 7 bases from V and 6 bases from J, with 9 bases in between. CDR3 length: 10 amino acids. Germline CDR1 is DFQATT and CDR2 is SNEGSKA (reference sequence). In DNA form, the CDR3 reads TGCAGTGTTCCGACACCTGAAGCTTTCTTT. As protein: CSVPTPEAFF.

The rearrangement joins TRBV5-4 to TRBJ1-4, with TRBD1 matching over 8 bases. CDR1 and CDR2 (germline): SGHNT, YYREEE (reference sequence). Trimming cost V 0 bases and J 6 bases; bases outside gene matches: 4. The CDR3 spans 15 residues. CDR3 amino acids: CASSLGTGWDEKLFF. The CDR3 region has the DNA TGTGCCAGCAGCTTGGGGACAGGGTGGGATGAAAAACTGTTTTTT.

This clone occurred once. This chain uses TRBV3-1 (or the pseudogene TRBV3-2) with TRBJ2-1; 11 nucleotides agree with TRBD2. Germline CDR1 is LGHDT and CDR2 is YNNKEL (reference sequence). V shed 3 bases and J 3 bases; nucleotides not matched to a gene: 4. The CDR3 has 16 amino acids. The DNA of the CDR3 is TGTGCCAGCAGCCAGCTAGCGGGGGGAAACTACAATGAGCAGTTCTTC. Translating it yields CASSQLAGGNYNEQFF.

CDR3 residues: CASRAAGLVYNEQFF. The CDR3 DNA follows: TGTGCCAGTAGGGCAGCGGGGCTAGTCTACAATGAGCAGTTCTTC. The genes are TRBV19 and TRBJ2-1; 7 bases map to TRBD2. The germline V gene has CDR1 LNHDA and CDR2 SQIVND (reference sequence). The CDR3 covers 15 residues. V shed 6 bases and J 3 bases; nucleotides not matched to a gene: 8.

The rearrangement joins TRBV2 to TRBJ1-4; D gene uncertain. Trimming left V 7 bases short and J 8 bases short, with 11 bases between. Germline V gene sequence: CDR1 SNHLY, CDR2 FYNNEI. The CDR3 extends over 12 amino acids. CDR3 protein: CASTREREKLFF. The CDR3 DNA reads TGTGCCAGCACGAGGGAACGAGAAAAACTGTTTTTT.

This chain links TRBV29-1 with TRBJ1-1; possibly TRBD1 for D (6 bases). Germline CDR1 is SQVTM and CDR2 is ANQGSEA. This CDR3 spans 16 amino acids. V lost 1 base to trimming and J lost 3 bases, with 18 bases between them. CDR3 coding DNA: TGCAGCGTTGAAGCCCGACTGGGGGGCGGCCACACTGAAGCTTTCTTT. It codes for CSVEARLGGGHTEAFF.

The chain couples TRBV11-2 to TRBJ2-1, with TRBD1 identical over 12 bases. After removal of 5 bases from V and 0 bases from J, the junction contained 11 bases not matched to a gene. Germline V CDR1 and CDR2: SGHAT, FQNNGV. This CDR3 is 19 amino acids long. CDR3 in DNA: TGTGCCAGCAGCACCGCCGCCGGGACAGGGGGCTACTCCTACAATGAGCAGTTCTTC. It codes for CASSTAAGTGGYSYNEQFF.